The 24 T cell receptor beta chains reported below all come from one sample, sequenced in a study of CD8 T cells in Susac syndrome. cDNA came from approximately 0.5 to 1 ug RNA primed by random hexamers. TCRdb redid the calling of the immunoSEQ multiplex PCR reads with MiXCR, one entry per CDR3 protein. The sample has 100,000 to 150,000 distinct CDR3 sequences, 80% to 85% seen once. The sample was CD8+ T cells from PBMCs. These receptors were obtained from a human donor with multiple sclerosis.

The rearrangement uses TRBV27 and TRBJ1-2, with a weak D call TRBD1 (5 bases). This CDR3 has 15 residues. V was clipped by 2 bases and J by 3 bases, with 13 bases between them. CDR1 is MNHEY, CDR2 SMNVEV, per germline (reference sequence). The CDR3 reads CASSLVRGWDYGYTF. CDR3 in DNA: TGTGCCAGCAGTTTAGTAAGGGGATGGGACTATGGCTACACCTTC.

CDR3: CASSQVSLLASGDTQYF. The DNA for the CDR3 is TGCGCCAGCAGCCAAGTTAGTCTACTAGCCTCGGGGGATACGCAGTATTTT. The V call is TRBV4-1, the J call TRBJ2-3, with a weak D call TRBD2 (6 bases). This CDR3 spans 17 amino acids. V was pared by 1 base and J by 6 bases, with 20 bases between. Germline CDR1 and CDR2: MGHRA and YSYEKL.

The CDR3 here is CASRGIARDYEQFF. CDR3 nucleotide sequence: TGTGCCAGCAGGGGGATTGCACGGGACTATGAGCAGTTCTTC. V gene TRBV2 combines with J gene TRBJ2-1; D is possibly TRBD2 (6 bases). The germline V gene encodes CDR1 SNHLY and CDR2 FYNNEI. This CDR3 has 14 amino acids. The V and J ends lost 6 bases and 8 bases respectively, with 17 bases between them.

This sequence joins TRBV11-2 and TRBJ2-2, with 10 bases identical to TRBD1. CDR1 is SGHAT and CDR2 is FQNNGV in the germline V gene. This CDR3 is 16 amino acids long. The ends lost 6 bases at V and 6 bases at J; junction bases unmatched: 10. CDR3 amino acids: CASSPPGQGKAGELFF. CDR3 sequence (DNA): TGTGCCAGCAGTCCTCCGGGACAGGGGAAAGCCGGGGAGCTGTTTTTT.

The genes are TRBV7-9 and TRBJ2-2; no reliable D call. The CDR3 sequence is 14 residues long. Trimming pared 4 bases from V and 0 bases from J, leaving 6 bases between. The V gene's germline CDR1 is SEHNR and CDR2 FQNEAQ (reference sequence). DNA for the CDR3: TGTGCCAGCAGCTCCTACACGAACACCGGGGAGCTGTTTTTT. Its translation is CASSSYTNTGELFF.

This chain connects TRBV11-2 to TRBJ2-2; 8 bases are a match to TRBD1. Trimming removed 8 bases from V and 1 base from J; junction bases left unmatched: 18. Germline CDR1 reads SGHAT; CDR2 reads FQNNGV. The length of the CDR3 is 19 residues. The CDR3 sequence: CASLPSVRGLTRNTGELFF. The CDR3 DNA reads as TGTGCCAGCCTCCCCTCCGTCAGGGGGCTTACGAGGAACACCGGGGAGCTGTTTTTT.

In its sample, this clonotype was seen a few times. The genes are TRBV6-1 and TRBJ2-1; D might be TRBD2 (7 bases). V was shortened by 5 bases and J by 8 bases, with 22 bases between the two germline ends. The V gene's germline CDR1 is MNHNS and CDR2 SASEGT. CDR3 length: 16 residues. As DNA, the CDR3 is TGTGCCAGCAGTCCACGTACGGGGGGCATTTTTGATGAGCAGTTCTTC. This sequence encodes CASSPRTGGIFDEQFF.

The rearrangement links TRBV19 to TRBJ2-7; D gene ambiguous. V was shortened by 5 bases and J by 2 bases, with 10 bases between the two germline ends. Germline assignment: CDR1 LNHDA and CDR2 SQIVND (reference sequence). CDR3 size: 13 residues. CDR3 sequence reads: CASSPRTTYEQYF. The CDR3 region has the DNA TGTGCCAGTAGTCCACGTACAACCTACGAGCAGTACTTC.

The rearrangement uses TRBV29-1 and TRBJ2-1; D uncertain. The germline V and J ends were trimmed by 2 bases and 6 bases, with 14 bases remaining between them. Germline CDR1 SQVTM, CDR2 ANQGSEA. The CDR3 sequence is 14 residues long. The CDR3 protein is CSVEIGLQGNEQFF. In nucleotides, the CDR3 is TGCAGCGTTGAAATCGGGCTCCAAGGCAATGAGCAGTTCTTC.

The J gene is TRBJ1-2, the V gene TRBV5-5; D perhaps matches TRBD1 (6 bases). Germline V gene lookup returns CDR1 SGHKS and CDR2 YYEKEE (reference sequence). V shed 4 bases and J shed 5 bases, with 18 bases lying between them. The length of the CDR3 is 15 residues. CDR3 bases: TGTGCCAGCAGCACCCGACAAGGAGGGGGATATGGCTACACCTTC. This translates into CASSTRQGGGYGYTF.

The chain has TRBV7-9 and TRBJ1-2; D is uncertain. In germline, CDR1 is SEHNR, CDR2 FQNEAQ (reference sequence). V was trimmed by 6 bases and J by 4 bases, leaving 12 bases between them. The CDR3 runs to 13 residues. The CDR3 region is CASRSESIYGYTF. For the CDR3, the DNA is TGTGCCAGCAGAAGTGAATCGATCTATGGCTACACCTTC.

The J gene is TRBJ2-3, the V gene TRBV6-5, with no clear D. CDR1 is MNHEY, CDR2 SVGAGI, per germline. The ends were cut back, 2 bases at V and 2 bases at J, with 14 bases in the middle. This CDR3 comprises 16 residues. CDR3 in amino acids: CASSYVGVSATDTQYF. As DNA, the CDR3 is TGTGCCAGCAGTTACGTCGGCGTCAGCGCCACAGATACGCAGTATTTT.

V and J are TRBV12-3 or TRBV12-4 and TRBJ2-1; 9 nucleotides agree with TRBD2. The V gene end was trimmed by 7 bases and the J gene end by 8 bases; junction bases not matched to a gene: 6. The CDR3 consists of 13 residues. CDR3 coding DNA: TGTGCCAGCATTTCGCGGGAGGGCCATGAGCAGTTCTTC. Translated: CASISREGHEQFF.

The chain carries TRBV19 and TRBJ1-5, with D possibly matching TRBD1 (5 bases). Trimming cost V 4 bases and J 3 bases, with 7 bases left between them. CDR3 length equals 13 residues. Germline assignment: CDR1 LNHDA and CDR2 SQIVND (reference sequence). CDR3 protein: CASSRGVNQPQHF. CDR3 nucleotides: TGTGCCAGTAGTAGGGGGGTCAATCAGCCCCAGCATTTT.

The chain is built from TRBV5-1 and TRBJ1-1; 10 bases agree with TRBD1. The V segment lost 5 bases and the J segment 3 bases; nucleotides outside the gene matches: 7. There are 15 residues in the CDR3. CDR1 is SGHRS, CDR2 YFSETQ, per germline. The DNA for the CDR3 is TGCGCCAGCAGAGATCGGGACAGGGGAGACACTGAAGCTTTCTTT. Translated: CASRDRDRGDTEAFF.

V is TRBV29-1 and J is TRBJ2-2; no clear D gene. This CDR3 is built from 13 residues. Germline V gene sequence: CDR1 SQVTM, CDR2 ANQGSEA. V lost 3 bases and J 2 bases, leaving 7 bases between the germline ends. CDR3 amino acids: CSVDGINTGELFF. Written as DNA, the CDR3 is TGCAGCGTTGATGGGATTAACACCGGGGAGCTGTTTTTT.

This chain links TRBV12-3 or TRBV12-4 with TRBJ2-5, with 8 bases identical to TRBD2. The CDR3 is 15 amino acids. Trimming took 0 bases from V and 5 from J; bases not matched to a gene: 5. CDR3 coding DNA: TGTGCCAGCAGTTTAGCTCTGGGACTAGAGGAGACCCAGTACTTC. Protein product: CASSLALGLEETQYF.

The chain links TRBV27 to TRBJ1-1, with 11 bases matching TRBD1. This CDR3 spans 13 amino acids. Germline-derived CDR1 and CDR2 are MNHEY and SMNVEV (reference sequence). The J segment lost 8 bases and the V segment lost 5 bases, leaving 4 bases of the junction unmatched. The CDR3 sequence is CASSLDRGHEAFF. The CDR3, as DNA: TGTGCCAGCAGTCTGGACAGGGGGCACGAAGCTTTCTTT.

The rearrangement uses TRBV13 and TRBJ2-1; 7 bases are shared with TRBD2. Germline CDR1 reads PRHDT; CDR2 reads FYEKMQ (reference sequence). This CDR3 spans 16 amino acids. Unmatched junction bases numbered 13, after V lost 5 bases and J lost 6 bases. CDR3 loop: CASSTPTSAFFNEQFF. DNA of the CDR3: TGTGCCAGCAGCACCCCTACTAGCGCCTTCTTCAATGAGCAGTTCTTC.

The gene calls are TRBV11-2 and TRBJ1-1, with D possibly matching TRBD1 (5 bases). Deletions cut 2 bases from V and 3 bases from J, with 19 bases between. In germline, CDR1 is SGHAT, CDR2 FQNNGV. The CDR3 sequence is 17 residues long. The CDR3 spells CASSLSFRRLGDTEAFF. The CDR3 DNA reads TGTGCCAGCAGCTTATCGTTCCGTCGGTTGGGGGACACTGAAGCTTTCTTT.

The chain recombines TRBV20-1 with TRBJ2-3; a weak D match, TRBD2 (5 bases). Germline CDR1 is DFQATT and CDR2 is SNEGSKA (reference sequence). The ends were cut back, 3 bases at V and 4 bases at J, with 14 bases in the middle. The CDR3 extends over 14 amino acids. CDR3 nucleotides: TGCAGTGCTAGGGGGAGCACTATCCCAGATACGCAGTATTTT. As protein: CSARGSTIPDTQYF.

The chain combines TRBV12-3 or TRBV12-4 with TRBJ2-5, with 10 positions matching TRBD1. Losses at the gene ends were 4 bases for V and 3 bases for J; bases not matched to a gene: 8. The CDR3 has 16 residues. The CDR3 DNA reads TGTGCCAGCAGTTGGGGCGACAGGGGGCTAGAAGAGACCCAGTACTTC. Protein product: CASSWGDRGLEETQYF.

The CDR3 DNA follows: TGTGCCAGCAGCTTAGCCGGATCGGGGTATGAGCAGTTCTTC. As protein: CASSLAGSGYEQFF. The chain employs TRBV11-2 and TRBJ2-1; TRBD2 is a possible D gene (5 bases). In germline, CDR1 is SGHAT, CDR2 FQNNGV. Trimming removed 1 base from V and 8 bases from J, with 12 bases in between. The CDR3 totals 14 residues.

This clonotype was seen a single time. V and J are TRBV27 and TRBJ1-6; D is unclear. V lost 7 bases, J lost 7 bases, and 14 bases lay in between. The CDR3 is made up of 14 amino acids. Looked up from germline, CDR1 is MNHEY and CDR2 is SMNVEV (reference sequence). CDR3 nucleotide sequence: TGTGCCAGCAACAAACGAGGGTTAAATTCACCCCTCCACTTT. Protein product: CASNKRGLNSPLHF.